Following are 7 T cell receptor beta chains from one sample sequenced in a study of spatial heterogeneity in lung cancer. Findings and limits, study-wide: In tumors, expanded intratumoral alpha and beta TCR counts tracked mutation counts.

TCRdb itself ran the 5' RACE reads through MiXCR, one entry per CDR3 protein. This sample has around 21,000 distinct CDR3 sequences, with 2.8% found just once. Indicated time point: sample taken at primary tumor resection. No antigen has been identified for these receptors. The sequences come from lung tumor tissue, collected at surgery. These receptors originate from a male donor with early-stage non-small cell lung cancer.

The sample holds many counts of this clonotype. The chain has TRBV20-1 and TRBJ2-4; D not certain. The germline V and J ends were trimmed by 3 bases and 0 bases, with 6 bases remaining between them. This CDR3 comprises 13 residues. Germline CDR1 is DFQATT and CDR2 is SNEGSKA (reference sequence). CDR3: CSASELAKNIQYF. The CDR3 DNA reads TGCAGTGCTAGCGAACTAGCCAAAAACATTCAGTACTTC.

The table lists this clonotype with many counts. V and J are TRBV28 and TRBJ2-7; 10 nucleotides agree with TRBD1. This CDR3 region has 14 residues. Germline CDR1 and CDR2: MDHEN and SYDVKM. J gave up 3 bases and V 4 bases, and 3 bases lay outside the gene matches. CDR3 loop: CASSWTGGRYEQYF. The CDR3 bases are TGTGCCAGCAGTTGGACAGGGGGTCGCTACGAGCAGTACTTC.

This clonotype was counted ten times or more. This chain links TRBV7-9 with TRBJ1-2; D possibly corresponds to TRBD1 (5 bases). The germline V and J ends were trimmed by 0 bases and 3 bases, with 5 bases remaining between them. Germline V gene lookup returns CDR1 SEHNR and CDR2 FQNEAQ (reference sequence). The CDR3 loop spans 13 amino acids. This CDR3 is CASSLAGDYGYTF. In nucleotides, the CDR3 is TGTGCCAGCAGCTTAGCAGGGGACTATGGCTACACCTTC.

In this sample, this clonotype turned up many times. This sequence joins TRBV4-1 and TRBJ2-3, with TRBD1 as a possible D gene (5 bases). Germline-derived CDR1 and CDR2 are MGHRA and YSYEKL. The length of the CDR3 is 15 residues. V shed 0 bases and J shed 2 bases, with 9 bases lying between them. CDR3 DNA: TGCGCCAGCAGCCAAGAGCAGGGCTTCACAGATACGCAGTATTTT. Amino acid sequence: CASSQEQGFTDTQYF.

This clonotype has ten or more counts. The rearrangement uses TRBV6-5 and TRBJ2-7; D could derive from TRBD1 or TRBD2 (5 bases each). Germline CDR1 is MNHEY and CDR2 is SVGAGI. Between the trimmed V and J ends, which lost 6 bases and 5 bases, there was a span of 14 bases. The CDR3 is 13 residues long. The CDR3 nucleotides are TGTGCCAGCAGGCTATCCGGGACCAACGAGCAGTACTTC. This sequence encodes CASRLSGTNEQYF.

This clonotype occurred many times. The CDR3 nucleotides read TGTGCCAGCAGGAAAAGGGTCGACTACAATGAGCAGTTCTTC. Its translation is CASRKRVDYNEQFF. J is TRBJ2-1 and V is TRBV7-2; D is uncertain. The CDR3 is 14 residues long. From germline, CDR1 is SGHTA and CDR2 FQGNSA. V lost 6 bases and J 3 bases, leaving 12 bases between the germline ends.

There are many counts of this clonotype. The chain is built from TRBV9 and TRBJ2-5; 10 nucleotides agree with TRBD2. The CDR3 spans 14 residues. V dropped 4 bases and J dropped 3; count of bases not matched to a gene: 3. Germline-derived CDR1 and CDR2 are SGDLS and YYNGEE. CDR3 sequence: CASSPSGREETQYF. The CDR3 DNA sequence: TGTGCCAGCAGCCCCAGCGGGAGGGAAGAGACCCAGTACTTC.